This T cell receptor (beta chain) was sequenced for a study of blood T cells in healthy people across ages. Overall study: T cells yielded about one barcoded beta molecule per two cells through template switching.

The CDR3 spans 17 residues. J gave up 0 bases and V 6 bases, and 13 bases lay outside the gene matches. The germline CDR1 and CDR2 sequences are DFQATT and SNEGSKA (reference sequence). Study-wide points: Diversity of TCR beta per million T cells declined in a roughly linear way with age.

Turning to this clonotype: Its antigen is unknown.

Alongside a J-beta primer mix, a sample-barcoded 5' primer served in a second PCR lasting about 6 to 11 cycles. Each single sample gave us at least 2.5 million CDR3-containing paired-end reads. TCRdb reprocessed the 5' RACE reads with MiXCR, giving one entry per CDR3 protein. The sample has 1,100,000 or so distinct CDR3 sequences, around 43% seen once. Researchers isolated at least 7 million PBMCs per sample. The receptor was isolated from a woman aged 55-70 years in good health. The chain has TRBV20-1 and TRBJ2-1; 8 bases fit TRBD2. Specimen: blood. CDR3 amino acids: CSANALAGHSSYNEQFF. CDR3 coding DNA: TGCAGTGCAAATGCCCTAGCGGGCCATAGCTCCTACAATGAGCAGTTCTTC.